This TCR beta chain is from a study of radiation and T cells in renal cell carcinoma. Study-wide context: Nephrectomy followed 15 Gy stereotactic body radiation by 4 weeks.

Sequencing was performed with immunoSEQ multiplex PCR; in TCRdb, only in-frame clones are kept and a portion is missing. The table records some 70,000 clones, about four fifths of them present only once. CDR3 size: 14 residues. V was pared by 6 bases and J by 5 bases, with 9 bases of the junction left unmatched. The germline CDR1 and CDR2 sequences are MDHEN and SYDVKM. Broader study findings: In blood, top tumor clones expanded by 2 weeks, shrinking by 4.

On this clone itself: Its antigen is currently unknown.

Regarding time point: blood 2 weeks post-SBRT. Treatment meaning: 15 Gy SBRT to primary tumor, nephrectomy 4 weeks later. Serial blood draws occurred at baseline and 2 and 4 weeks post-SBRT. Clear cell pathology was present in this patient's renal cell carcinoma. The material sequenced was blood, taken from a patient whose treatment included radiotherapy and nephrectomy. This receptor was obtained from a man aged 55 to 70 with renal cell carcinoma. This rearrangement joins TRBV28 to TRBJ2-5, with 7 bases lining up with TRBD2. CDR3 DNA sequence: TGTGCCAGCAGCCTGCCGGGGGGAGGGGAGACCCAGTACTTC. Translation gives CASSLPGGGETQYF.